This entry is about one TCR beta chain. Its antigen is currently unknown. The sample belongs to a study of radiotherapy plus CTLA-4 blockade in lung cancer. On the study more broadly: Overall, less than 20% of patients showed an objective response, while around 34% attained disease control.

Overall study findings and caveats: Once radiotherapy plus ipilimumab had been given, TCR clones derived from tumor expanded in blood. Early clonal dynamics of blood T cells, together with interferon-beta, were reported as the best response predictor.

Repertoires were generated with immunoSEQ multiplex PCR, while TCRdb's copy carries only in-frame clones and drops some. Here the sample spans under 65,000 clones, roughly 77% being singletons. V lost 3 bases and J lost 4, with 16 bases in between. The CDR3 is 15 amino acids. The V gene's germline CDR1 is SGHRS and CDR2 YFSETQ. The study gave focal radiation plus ipilimumab CTLA-4 blockade to patients with chemo-refractory metastatic non-small-cell lung cancer. The sample consisted of peripheral blood, taken from a patient treated with radiotherapy plus ipilimumab. The sequence derives from a human donor with non-small cell lung cancer who had a complete response to radiotherapy plus ipilimumab. This chain links TRBV5-1 with TRBJ1-2, with D possibly matching TRBD1 (5 bases). The CDR3 bases are TGCGCCAGCAGCTCCCGGGGGGGAGGAGGCTATGGCTACACCTTC. As protein: CASSSRGGGGYGYTF.